A single sample is the source of the 27 T cell receptor beta chains below, sequenced in a study of a mutant IDH1 vaccine in newly diagnosed glioma. For these receptors, no antigen is known. The time point is: week 23, last vaccination. Every single dose of the vaccine, 300 ug of mutant IDH1 20-mer peptide, came with topical imiquimod. Repertoires were generated with immunoSEQ multiplex PCR, while TCRdb's copy carries only in-frame clones and drops some. Among tens of thousands of clones listed, around 76% were seen once. The sequencing used PBMCs, collected from a glioma patient whose treatment included an IDH1 peptide vaccine. All receptors come from a man aged 50-59 years with glioma.

This rearrangement joins TRBV6-1 to TRBJ1-3; D is ambiguous. Germline CDR1 is MNHNS and CDR2 is SASEGT. Trimming removed 0 bases from V and 0 bases from J, with 9 bases in between. This CDR3 contains 16 residues. This CDR3 reads CASSEAARYSGNTIYF. CDR3 nucleotide sequence: TGTGCCAGCAGTGAAGCAGCCAGATACTCTGGAAACACCATATATTTT.

The V call is TRBV6-5, the J call TRBJ1-4; D perhaps matches TRBD1 (5 bases). The CDR3 has 13 residues. V gave up 10 bases and J gave up 7 bases, with 16 bases separating them. Germline V gives CDR1 MNHEY, CDR2 SVGAGI. As DNA, the CDR3 is TGTGCCACCAGGGCGCAGTCGCTTGAAAAACTGTTTTTT. This translates into CATRAQSLEKLFF.

The chain joins TRBV6-1 to TRBJ1-4; no clear D gene. Germline V CDR1 and CDR2: MNHNS, SASEGT. The V gene lost 8 bases and the J gene lost 3 bases, with 13 bases spanning the gap. The CDR3 spans 14 residues. CDR3 sequence: CASLGRTSNEKLFF. CDR3 nucleotides: TGTGCCAGCCTAGGCCGGACCTCTAATGAAAAACTGTTTTTT.

This clone showed up just a few times. The genes are TRBV30 and TRBJ1-1; no firm D call. With 0 bases removed from V and 0 bases from J, the gap between germline ends came to 11 bases. In germline, CDR1 is GTSNPN, CDR2 SVGIG (reference sequence). The CDR3 has 15 amino acids. The chain's CDR3 is CAWSVLQTVNTEAFF. The CDR3 bases are TGTGCCTGGAGTGTACTACAGACGGTGAACACTGAAGCTTTCTTT.

This chain uses TRBV2 with TRBJ2-2; either TRBD1 or TRBD2 may supply D (5 bases each). The CDR3 has 13 amino acids. The germline V and J ends were trimmed by 8 bases and 5 bases, with 12 bases remaining between them. The germline V gene has CDR1 SNHLY and CDR2 FYNNEI. The CDR3 here is CASSEEGTGELFF. The CDR3 DNA reads as TGTGCCAGCTCCGAAGAGGGGACCGGGGAGCTGTTTTTT.

The chain is built from TRBV19 and TRBJ1-1; maybe TRBD1 (5 bases). The CDR3 runs to 15 residues. The V end was cut by 4 bases, the J end by 11 bases, with 23 bases between. Germline assignment: CDR1 LNHDA and CDR2 SQIVND (reference sequence). For the CDR3, the DNA is TGTGCCAGTAGTACCCCACGGACATTGTTCAAGGGGGCTTTCTTT. Protein product: CASSTPRTLFKGAFF.

The rearrangement joins TRBV11-3 to TRBJ2-7, with D uncertain. CDR3 length: 14 amino acids. V lost 5 bases and J 0 bases, leaving 11 bases between the germline ends. Germline V gene sequence: CDR1 SGHNT, CDR2 YENEEA. As DNA, the CDR3 is TGTGCCAGCAGCGTGGGCCCGAGCTCCTACGAGCAGTACTTC. This translates into CASSVGPSSYEQYF.

This rearrangement joins TRBV7-2 to TRBJ2-5; possibly TRBD1 for D (5 bases). The CDR3 covers 13 residues. In germline, CDR1 is SGHTA, CDR2 FQGNSA. V lost 2 bases and J lost 4, with 8 bases in between. The CDR3, as DNA: TGTGCCAGCAGCTTATTCACAGGAGAGACCCAGTACTTC. Translating it yields CASSLFTGETQYF.

This chain links TRBV4-1 with TRBJ1-4; 9 bases are a match to TRBD1. Per germline, CDR1 MGHRA and CDR2 YSYEKL. CDR3 length: 19 amino acids. Trimming removed 2 bases from V and 5 bases from J; junction bases left unmatched: 15. Here the CDR3 reads CASSQKQLSTGGANEKLFF. The CDR3 nucleotides are TGCGCCAGCAGCCAAAAACAATTAAGCACAGGGGGCGCCAATGAAAAACTGTTTTTT.

The chain couples TRBV7-2 to TRBJ2-3, with 10 bases fitting TRBD2. This CDR3 has 16 amino acids. Unmatched junction bases numbered 7, after V lost 5 bases and J lost 2 bases. The germline CDR1 and CDR2 sequences are SGHTA and FQGNSA. The CDR3 protein is CASSITSGTTTDTQYF. The CDR3 coding sequence is TGTGCCAGCAGCATTACTAGCGGGACTACCACAGATACGCAGTATTTT.

The rearrangement uses TRBV28 and TRBJ2-1; D is perhaps TRBD2 (6 bases). V was trimmed by 11 bases and J by 4 bases, leaving 15 bases between them. The germline gives CDR1 MDHEN, CDR2 SYDVKM. This CDR3 is built from 13 residues. DNA for the CDR3: TGTGCCGGCCGGTCGAGCGGGTACAATGAGCAGTTCTTC. Protein: CAGRSSGYNEQFF.

This clone showed up just once. V and J are TRBV30 and TRBJ2-5; unclear D gene. The CDR3 spans 13 residues. Trimming removed 5 bases from V and 1 base from J, with 11 bases in between. The germline V gene has CDR1 GTSNPN and CDR2 SVGIG (reference sequence). Written as DNA, the CDR3 is TGTGCCTGGTCCCGTCCGCCCCAAGAGACCCAGTACTTC. It yields the protein CAWSRPPQETQYF.

This clone has a handful of counts. Other DNA sequences in the same sample also yield this CDR3. The V call is TRBV7-6, the J call TRBJ2-7; weak D call: TRBD2 (5 bases). Between the trimmed V and J ends, which lost 4 bases and 4 bases, there was a span of 17 bases. The CDR3 runs to 15 residues. The germline gives CDR1 SGHVS, CDR2 FNYEAQ. The CDR3 protein is CASSSGGGRYYEQYF. CDR3 DNA: TGTGCCAGCAGCTCAGGCGGCGGGCGGTATTACGAGCAGTACTTC.

This clone was recorded once. The V and J genes are TRBV4-3 and TRBJ1-1, with a weak D call TRBD1 (5 bases). The V and J ends lost 4 bases and 0 bases respectively, with 9 bases between them. The CDR3 loop spans 14 amino acids. CDR1 LGHNA and CDR2 YSLEER come from the germline V gene. Here the CDR3 reads CASSLQVLNTEAFF. The DNA for the CDR3 is TGCGCCAGCAGCCTACAGGTCCTGAACACTGAAGCTTTCTTT.

V gene TRBV5-3 combines with J gene TRBJ1-1; D might be TRBD1 (5 bases). TRBV5-3 carries the ORF label, with uncertain function. CDR3 length: 11 residues. The germline V and J ends were trimmed by 10 bases and 1 base, with 8 bases remaining between them. CDR3 protein: CADGGNTEAFF. CDR3 nucleotide sequence: TGTGCCGACGGGGGGAACACTGAAGCTTTCTTT.

This clone occurred a few times. The rearrangement uses TRBV19 and TRBJ1-5; TRBD1 aligns across 7 bases. CDR3 length: 14 residues. Germline CDR1 LNHDA, CDR2 SQIVND (reference sequence). The V gene end was trimmed by 3 bases and the J gene end by 2 bases; junction bases not matched to a gene: 1. As DNA, the CDR3 is TGTGCCAGTAGTATTCAGGGGGGCAATCAGCCCCAGCATTTT. Its protein product is CASSIQGGNQPQHF.

V and J are TRBV2 and TRBJ2-2; D perhaps matches TRBD1 (5 bases). This CDR3 comprises 14 residues. V was trimmed by 1 base and J by 5 bases, leaving 8 bases between them. CDR1 is SNHLY, CDR2 FYNNEI, per germline. The CDR3 protein is CASSEGGATGELFF. The CDR3 coding sequence is TGTGCCAGCAGTGAAGGGGGCGCAACCGGGGAGCTGTTTTTT.

Here the CDR3 reads CASSENYEQYF. CDR3 DNA: TGTGCCAGCAGCGAGAACTACGAGCAGTACTTC. The genes are TRBV14 and TRBJ2-7; no clear D gene. Germline lookup yields CDR1 SGHDN and CDR2 FVKESK. V was trimmed by 5 bases and J by 3 bases, leaving 5 bases between them. The CDR3 consists of 11 residues.

The V and J genes are TRBV6-1 and TRBJ2-7, with 11 bases that match TRBD1. Looked up from germline, CDR1 is MNHNS and CDR2 is SASEGT. The V segment lost 3 bases and the J segment 2 bases; nucleotides outside the gene matches: 6. The CDR3 sequence is 16 residues long. CDR3 protein: CASSDLGQGGAYEQYF. CDR3 nucleotides: TGTGCCAGCAGTGACCTGGGACAGGGGGGGGCCTACGAGCAGTACTTC.

The chain recombines TRBV29-1 with TRBJ1-5, with 10 bases identical to TRBD1. Germline CDR1 and CDR2: SQVTM and ANQGSEA. CDR3 length equals 13 residues. The trim removed 4 bases at V and 7 bases at J, leaving 4 bases unmatched. CDR3 in DNA: TGCAGCGTTGCCGGGACAGGGGACCAGCCCCAGCATTTT. This encodes CSVAGTGDQPQHF. Drawing the rest from reference TRBV29-1 and TRBJ1-5, the complete variable domain is SAVISQKPSRDICQRGTSLTIQCQVDSQVTMMFWYRQQPGQSLTLIATANQGSEATYESGFVIDKFPISRPNLTFSTLTVSNMSPEDSSIYLCSVAGTGDQPQHFGDGTRLSIL.

The rearrangement links TRBV2 to TRBJ2-7; D ambiguous. This CDR3 region has 12 residues. Trimming removed 6 bases from V and 2 bases from J, with 8 bases in between. The V gene's germline CDR1 is SNHLY and CDR2 FYNNEI. CDR3 amino acids: CASSFGTYEQYF. As DNA, the CDR3 is TGTGCCAGCAGCTTTGGAACCTACGAGCAGTACTTC.

V and J are TRBV6-1 and TRBJ2-7; 7 positions match TRBD1. V was pared by 0 bases and J by 6 bases, with 5 bases of the junction left unmatched. The CDR3 is 14 amino acids. CDR1 is MNHNS and CDR2 is SASEGT in the germline V gene. The CDR3, as DNA: TGTGCCAGCAGTGAAGCTTGGGACAGTCGCGAGCAGTACTTC. Amino acid sequence: CASSEAWDSREQYF.

The chain is built from TRBV7-9 and TRBJ2-7, with 9 nucleotides matching TRBD2. Per germline, CDR1 SEHNR and CDR2 FQNEAQ (reference sequence). Trimming removed 0 bases from V and 1 base from J; junction bases left unmatched: 4. CDR3 length: 16 residues. CDR3 sequence: CASSLALAGSSYEQYF. In DNA form, the CDR3 reads TGTGCCAGCAGCTTAGCCCTAGCGGGGTCTTCCTACGAGCAGTACTTC.

The chain is built from TRBV5-1 and TRBJ2-7; no clear D gene. Germline V lookup: CDR1 SGHRS, CDR2 YFSETQ. CDR3 length: 16 amino acids. V lost 0 bases and J 5 bases, leaving 18 bases between the germline ends. The CDR3 sequence: CASSLAGVGQKHEQYF. The CDR3 nucleotides read TGCGCCAGCAGCTTGGCCGGCGTCGGGCAAAAACACGAGCAGTACTTC.

The V and J genes are TRBV2 and TRBJ1-4; D remains unclear. CDR1 SNHLY and CDR2 FYNNEI come from the germline V gene. The CDR3 is 15 amino acids. Trimming shortened V by 6 bases and J by 8 bases, and 19 bases separated the two germline ends. In DNA, the CDR3 is TGTGCCAGCAGAGACCCACGGATGTTTGGCGAAAAACTGTTTTTT. This sequence encodes CASRDPRMFGEKLFF.

This rearrangement joins TRBV4-1 to TRBJ1-5; weak D call: TRBD1 (6 bases). CDR1 is MGHRA, CDR2 YSYEKL, per germline. This CDR3 region has 15 residues. Trimming stripped 3 bases from V and 8 bases from J, with 17 bases between. The CDR3 reads CASSQAGRGSEPQHF. Here the CDR3 DNA reads TGCGCCAGCAGCCAGGCAGGGAGGGGGTCTGAGCCCCAGCATTTT.

The chain employs TRBV7-9 and TRBJ1-2; 12 bases agree with TRBD1. Germline lookup yields CDR1 SEHNR and CDR2 FQNEAQ (reference sequence). V lost 5 bases, J lost 2 bases, and 3 bases stayed unmatched. The CDR3 covers 15 residues. CDR3 sequence reads: CASSHGTGGNYGYTF. The CDR3 region has the DNA TGTGCCAGCAGCCACGGGACAGGGGGCAACTATGGCTACACCTTC. Together with reference TRBV7-9 and TRBJ1-2, the CDR3 gives the full variable domain: DTGVSQNPRHKITKRGQNVTFRCDPISEHNRLYWYRQTLGQGPEFLTYFQNEAQLEKSRLLSDRFSAERPKGSFSTLEIQRTEQGDSAMYLCASSHGTGGNYGYTFGSGTRLTVV.